This is a list of T cell receptor beta chains from one sample in a study of T cell repertoires in cytomegalovirus infection. These receptors have no known antigen. TCRdb recomputed calls from the reads with MiXCR, one row per CDR3 protein. The sample has about 700,000 distinct CDR3 sequences; around a third are singletons. This sample comprised cultured PBMCs, obtained from culture after CMV antigen stimulation. These receptors came from a human donor in good health (CMV status not recorded). Some clones in this sample may be carry-over from other donors' samples. Both conserved end residues are part of each CDR3. D genes are given only for firm matches. Expanded clones get a size class; other rows say once, few or many, or leave the size out.

cdr3_length d_call clone_size j_call v_call cdr3_nt cdr3_aa
12 NA few TRBJ1-2 TRBV28 TGTGCCAGCAGTTTAATAGGTCGGGGCTACACCTTC CASSLIGRGYTF
17 TRBD1 NA TRBJ2-5 TRBV19 TGTGCCACCTGCGTCTGGCCGGGACAGGGGATAGAAGAGACCCAGTACTTC CATCVWPGQGIEETQYF
14 TRBD1 NA TRBJ1-5 TRBV20-1 TGCAGTGCTAGGTCCCCGACAGGGTTACAGCCCCAGCATTTT CSARSPTGLQPQHF
14 TRBD1 many TRBJ1-6 TRBV12-3/TRBV12-4 TGTGCCACCCTAAAGGGGGCTGTTAATTCACCCCTCCACTTT CATLKGAVNSPLHF
15 NA NA TRBJ1-2 TRBV7-8 TGTGCCAGCAGCCTAAATACAGGAACCTACTATGGCTACACCTTC CASSLNTGTYYGYTF
13 TRBD1 NA TRBJ1-1 TRBV18 TGTGCCAGCTCAGGAGGACAGGGAACTTTGGCTTTCTTT CASSGGQGTLAFF
15 TRBD2 NA TRBJ2-1 TRBV7-9 TGTGCCAGCAGCTTAGTTCTAGCGGGAGCGGGTGAGCAGTTCTTC CASSLVLAGAGEQFF
14 TRBD2 NA TRBJ2-1 TRBV12-3/TRBV12-4 TGTGCCAGCACCTGGGGGGGATCCTACAATGAGCAGTTCTTC CASTWGGSYNEQFF
16 TRBD1 NA TRBJ2-1 TRBV7-2 TGTGCCAGCAGCTTAATTGGGACAGGGGCCTACAATGAGCAGTTCTTC CASSLIGTGAYNEQFF
14 TRBD2 few TRBJ2-3 TRBV5-1 TGCGCGGCGGCCGGCGGGGGTCCTTGGGATACGCAGTATTTT CAAAGGGPWDTQYF
16 NA NA TRBJ2-1 TRBV15 TGTGCCACCAGCAGACCGGGACGACGCTCCTACAATGAGCAGTTCTTC CATSRPGRRSYNEQFF
13 NA NA TRBJ2-4 TRBV11-2 TGTGCCAGCGAAGAAGCGGACAAAAACATTCAGTACTTC CASEEADKNIQYF
14 NA once TRBJ1-1 TRBV5-3 TGTGCCAGCAGCTTTGGGCAGGCGTACACTGAAGCTTTCTTT CASSFGQAYTEAFF
16 NA NA TRBJ1-6 TRBV5-4 TGTGCCAGCAGCTTTTCGGCAGGGAAGGCTTATTCACCCCTCCACTTT CASSFSAGKAYSPLHF
17 NA few TRBJ1-1 TRBV7-5 NA CISVPEDTTGTNTEAFF
16 TRBD2 few TRBJ2-3 TRBV6-1 TGTGCCAGCAGAAGGACTAGCGGGGCCTTCACAGATACGCAGTATTTT CASRRTSGAFTDTQYF
13 TRBD2 few TRBJ2-7 TRBV5-1 TGCGCCAGCAACTCGGGGGGTTCCTACGAGCAGTACTTC CASNSGGSYEQYF
15 NA NA TRBJ2-6 TRBV5-1 TGCGCCAGCCGTAACACCCTCTCTGGGGCCAACGTCCTGACTTTC CASRNTLSGANVLTF
16 NA NA TRBJ2-1 TRBV18 TGTGCCAGCTCACCATTACCGGGGAGCTCCTACAATGAGCAGTTCTTC CASSPLPGSSYNEQFF
12 NA once TRBJ2-1 TRBV7-9 TGTGCCACCCTTGATAGAGGAGGTGAGCAGTTCTTC CATLDRGGEQFF
11 NA NA TRBJ2-5 TRBV7-4 TGTGCCAGCAGCTTCACGGATTTCCAGTACTTC CASSFTDFQYF
15 TRBD2 NA TRBJ2-1 TRBV11-2 TGTGCCAGCAGCTCACCGACTAGCGGGAGCCATGAGCAGTTCTTC CASSSPTSGSHEQFF
12 NA NA TRBJ2-7 TRBV7-2 TGTGCCAGCAGCCAAGCATTCTACGAGCAGTACTTC CASSQAFYEQYF
15 NA NA TRBJ2-2 TRBV7-2 TGTGCCAGCAGCTTAGCGACCATTTACACCGGGGAGCTGTTTTTT CASSLATIYTGELFF
14 NA few TRBJ2-2 TRBV5-1 TGCGCCAGCCAACGGGACGGAAACACCGGGGAGCTGTTTTTT CASQRDGNTGELFF
14 TRBD1 NA TRBJ2-3 TRBV5-6 TGTGCCAGCCACAGGGGACAGAACACAGATACGCAGTATTTT CASHRGQNTDTQYF
15 NA many TRBJ2-1 TRBV24-1 TGTGCCACCAGAACCGACGAGAGGGACTACAATGAGCAGTTCTTC CATRTDERDYNEQFF
17 TRBD1 few TRBJ1-5 TRBV20-1 TGCAGTGCTAGAGATCTGAGGGGACAGGGGGTGGGGCAGCCCCAGCATTTT CSARDLRGQGVGQPQHF
16 TRBD2 few TRBJ2-3 TRBV6-2/TRBV6-3 TGTGCCAGCAGTTACACGCAGCGGGGATACACAGATACGCAGTATTTT CASSYTQRGYTDTQYF
17 NA few TRBJ1-3 TRBV28 TGTGCCAGCCCCCCCGCTGGGCTGATGGGGTCTGGAAACACCATATATTTT CASPPAGLMGSGNTIYF
14 TRBD2 NA TRBJ2-2 TRBV14 TGTGCCAGCAGACAGGGACTAGCGAGTTTGGAGCTGTTTTTT CASRQGLASLELFF
15 NA NA TRBJ2-5 TRBV7-6 TGTGCCAGCAGCGATCCATGGGTTATTGGAGAGACCCAGTACTTC CASSDPWVIGETQYF
12 TRBD2 few TRBJ2-1 TRBV12-3/TRBV12-4 TGTGCCAGCAGTGTAGCGGGTGGGGAGCAGTTCTTC CASSVAGGEQFF
19 TRBD2 many TRBJ2-1 TRBV7-8 TGTGCCAGCAGCCCCGTGGCTAGCGGGAGTGCCCAGGAAGTCACGAAGCAGTTCTTC CASSPVASGSAQEVTKQFF
18 NA many TRBJ1-5 TRBV7-2 TGTGCCAGCAGCTCCAACCGCACTTCGGAAGAGGGCAATCAGCCCCAGCATTTT CASSSNRTSEEGNQPQHF
14 TRBD1 NA TRBJ1-6 TRBV14 TGTGCCAGCAGCCTCCGGGACAGGGATTCACCCCTCCACTTT CASSLRDRDSPLHF
13 TRBD2 NA TRBJ2-5 TRBV11-3 TGTGCCAGCAGCATAGCGGGGGAGGAGACCCAGTACTTC CASSIAGEETQYF
13 NA NA TRBJ1-2 TRBV7-8 TGTGCCAGCAGCTTTGCCCAGGGAGGCGGCTACACCTTC CASSFAQGGGYTF
13 TRBD1 NA TRBJ1-5 TRBV6-1 TGTGCCAGCAGTGAACAGGGGGTTGAGCCCCAGCATTTT CASSEQGVEPQHF
15 NA few TRBJ2-5 TRBV20-1 TGCAGTGCCTTGAGGGGCGGGGCGAAACAAGAGACCCAGTACTTC CSALRGGAKQETQYF
16 TRBD1 many TRBJ1-5 TRBV7-8 TGTGCCAGCAGCCCAGATCAGGGGGGGAGGATCAAGCCCCAGCATTTT CASSPDQGGRIKPQHF
16 NA NA TRBJ2-1 TRBV11-3 TGTGCCAGCAGCCCCGGGGCGGGCAGTTCCTACAATGAGCAGTTCTTC CASSPGAGSSYNEQFF
21 NA many TRBJ2-6 TRBV7-2 TGTGCCAGCAGCTTTAGGGGGACCGGGACAACTTATCTTTCTGGGGCCAACGTCCTGACTTTC CASSFRGTGTTYLSGANVLTF
15 TRBD2 many TRBJ2-1 TRBV7-2 TGTGCCAGCAGCCGAGAGGCTAGCGGGCACAATGAGCAGTTCTTC CASSREASGHNEQFF
13 NA NA TRBJ2-7 TRBV7-8 TGTGCCAGCAGCTTAAGGCAGGGGAGAGAGCAGTACTTC CASSLRQGREQYF
17 TRBD2 NA TRBJ2-3 TRBV5-3 TGTGCCAGCAGCCGCCCGCCGGGGACTAGCGGGAGAACGGCGCAGTATTTT CASSRPPGTSGRTAQYF
15 TRBD1 many TRBJ1-2 TRBV7-2 TGTGCCAGCAGCTTAGTGGTGACAGGGTATTACGGCTACACCTTC CASSLVVTGYYGYTF
15 NA once TRBJ2-2 TRBV5-1 TGCGCCAGCAGCTTGGGAACTTCGAACACCGGGGAGCTGTTTTTT CASSLGTSNTGELFF
15 TRBD1 many TRBJ1-1 TRBV5-1 TGCGCCAGCAGCCCCCGGACAGGGATGAACACTGAAGCTTTCTTT CASSPRTGMNTEAFF
13 NA few TRBJ1-1 TRBV7-8 TGTGCCAGCAGCTTATTCTGGAACACTGAAGCTTTCTTT CASSLFWNTEAFF